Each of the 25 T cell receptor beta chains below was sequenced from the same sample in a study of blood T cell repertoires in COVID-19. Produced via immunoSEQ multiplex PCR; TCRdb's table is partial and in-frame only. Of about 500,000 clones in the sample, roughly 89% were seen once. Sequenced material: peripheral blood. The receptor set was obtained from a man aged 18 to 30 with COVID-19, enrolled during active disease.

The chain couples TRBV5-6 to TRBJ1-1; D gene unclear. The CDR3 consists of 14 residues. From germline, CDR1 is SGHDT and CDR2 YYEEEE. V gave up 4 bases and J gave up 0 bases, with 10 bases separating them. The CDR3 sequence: CASSQRLVNTEAFF. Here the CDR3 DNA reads TGTGCCAGCAGCCAGAGACTGGTGAACACTGAAGCTTTCTTT.

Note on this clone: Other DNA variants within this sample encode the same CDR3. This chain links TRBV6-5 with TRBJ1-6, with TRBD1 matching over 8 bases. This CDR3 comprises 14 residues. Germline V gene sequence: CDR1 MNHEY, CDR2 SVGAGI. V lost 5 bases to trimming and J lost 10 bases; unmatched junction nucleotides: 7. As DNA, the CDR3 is TGTGCCAGCAGTACTCAGGGGGCTGGATCACCCCTCCACTTT. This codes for CASSTQGAGSPLHF.

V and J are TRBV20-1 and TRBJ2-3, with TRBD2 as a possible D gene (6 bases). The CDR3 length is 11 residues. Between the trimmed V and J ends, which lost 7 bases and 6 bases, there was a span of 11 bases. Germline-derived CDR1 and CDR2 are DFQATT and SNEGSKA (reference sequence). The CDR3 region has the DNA TGCAGTGTCGGAGGGGTGGATACGCAGTATTTT. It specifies CSVGGVDTQYF.

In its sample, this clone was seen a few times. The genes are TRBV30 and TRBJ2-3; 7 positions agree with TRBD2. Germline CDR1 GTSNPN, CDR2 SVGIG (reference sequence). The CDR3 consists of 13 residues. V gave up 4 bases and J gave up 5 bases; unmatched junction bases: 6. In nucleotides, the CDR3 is TGTGCCTGGAATCGAGCTAGCGGAGATACGCAGTATTTT. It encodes CAWNRASGDTQYF. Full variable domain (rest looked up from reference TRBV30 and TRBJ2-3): SQTIHQWPATLVQPVGSPLSLECTVEGTSNPNLYWYRQAAGRGLQLLFYSVGIGQISSEVPQNLSASRPQDRQFILSSKKLLLSDSGFYLCAWNRASGDTQYFGPGTRLTVL.

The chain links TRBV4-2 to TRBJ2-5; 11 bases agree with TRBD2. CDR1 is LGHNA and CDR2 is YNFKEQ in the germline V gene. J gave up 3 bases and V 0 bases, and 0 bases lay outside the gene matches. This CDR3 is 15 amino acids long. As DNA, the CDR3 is TGTGCCAGCAGCCAAGAGGGACTAGCGGAAGAGACCCAGTACTTC. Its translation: CASSQEGLAEETQYF.

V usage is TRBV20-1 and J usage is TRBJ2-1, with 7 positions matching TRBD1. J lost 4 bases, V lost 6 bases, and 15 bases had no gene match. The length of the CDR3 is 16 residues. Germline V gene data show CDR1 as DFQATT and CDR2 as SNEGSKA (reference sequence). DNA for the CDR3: TGCAGTGCAAGTCCCGGGACAGAACACTTTTACAATGAGCAGTTCTTC. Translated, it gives CSASPGTEHFYNEQFF.

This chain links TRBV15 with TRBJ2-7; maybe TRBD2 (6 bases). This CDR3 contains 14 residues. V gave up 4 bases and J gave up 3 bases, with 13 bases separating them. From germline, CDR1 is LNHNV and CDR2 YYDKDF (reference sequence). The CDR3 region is CATSKGRRGYEQYF. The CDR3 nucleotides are TGTGCCACCAGCAAGGGACGGCGGGGCTACGAGCAGTACTTC.

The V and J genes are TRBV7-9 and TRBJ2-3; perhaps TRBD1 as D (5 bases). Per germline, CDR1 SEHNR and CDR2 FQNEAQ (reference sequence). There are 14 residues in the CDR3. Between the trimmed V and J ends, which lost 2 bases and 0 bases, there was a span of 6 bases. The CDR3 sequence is CASSLSGSTDTQYF. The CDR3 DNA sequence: TGTGCCAGCAGCTTATCAGGGAGCACAGATACGCAGTATTTT.

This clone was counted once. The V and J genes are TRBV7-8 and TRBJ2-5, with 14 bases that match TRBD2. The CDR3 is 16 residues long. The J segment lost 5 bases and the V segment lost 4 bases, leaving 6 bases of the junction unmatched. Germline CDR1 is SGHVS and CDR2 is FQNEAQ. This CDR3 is CASSSTGTSGSETQYF. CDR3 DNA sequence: TGTGCCAGCAGCTCTACGGGGACTAGCGGGAGTGAGACCCAGTACTTC.

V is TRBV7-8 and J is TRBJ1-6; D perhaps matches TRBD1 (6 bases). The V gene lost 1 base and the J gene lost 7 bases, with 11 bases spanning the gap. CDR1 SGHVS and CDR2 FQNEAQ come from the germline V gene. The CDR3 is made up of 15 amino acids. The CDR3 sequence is CASSLDGQPNSPLHF. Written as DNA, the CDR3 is TGTGCCAGCAGCTTAGACGGACAGCCCAATTCACCCCTCCACTTT.

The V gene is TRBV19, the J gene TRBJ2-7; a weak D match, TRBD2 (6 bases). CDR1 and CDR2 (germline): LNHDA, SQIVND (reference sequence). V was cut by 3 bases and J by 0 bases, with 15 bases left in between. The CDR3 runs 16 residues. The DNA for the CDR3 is TGTGCCAGTAGTATTTCCGGGGGAGGCATCTCCTACGAGCAGTACTTC. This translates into CASSISGGGISYEQYF.

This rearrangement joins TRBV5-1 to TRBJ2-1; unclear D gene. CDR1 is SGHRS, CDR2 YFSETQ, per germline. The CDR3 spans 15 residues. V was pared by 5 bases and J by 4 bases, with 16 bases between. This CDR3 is CASSPDSPRYNEQFF. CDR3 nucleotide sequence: TGCGCCAGCAGTCCAGACTCGCCCCGTTACAATGAGCAGTTCTTC.

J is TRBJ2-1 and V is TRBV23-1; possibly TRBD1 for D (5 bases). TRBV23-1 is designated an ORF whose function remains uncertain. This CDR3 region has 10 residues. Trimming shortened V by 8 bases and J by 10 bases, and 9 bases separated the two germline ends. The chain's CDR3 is CASSRTEQFF. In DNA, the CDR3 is TGCGCCAGCTCAAGGACAGAGCAGTTCTTC.

As DNA, the CDR3 is TGTGCCAGCAGCGTCGGGGGACTAGCGGGAGGAACAGATACGCAGTATTTT. It is translated as CASSVGGLAGGTDTQYF. This chain links TRBV9 with TRBJ2-3; 15 bases are shared with TRBD2. This CDR3 is built from 17 residues. Germline-derived CDR1 and CDR2 are SGDLS and YYNGEE. Unmatched junction bases numbered 4, after V lost 2 bases and J lost 3 bases.

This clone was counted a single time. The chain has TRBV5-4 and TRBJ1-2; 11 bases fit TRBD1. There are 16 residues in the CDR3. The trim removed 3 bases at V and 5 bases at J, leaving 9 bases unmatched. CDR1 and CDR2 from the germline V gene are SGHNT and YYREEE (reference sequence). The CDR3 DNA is TGTGCCAGCAGCTGGGACGGACAGGGGGCCTGGTATGGCTACACCTTC. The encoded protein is CASSWDGQGAWYGYTF.

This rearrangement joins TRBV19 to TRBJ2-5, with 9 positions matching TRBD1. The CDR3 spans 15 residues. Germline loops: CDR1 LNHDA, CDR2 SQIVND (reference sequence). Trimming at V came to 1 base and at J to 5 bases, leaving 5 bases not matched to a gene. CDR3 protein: CASSIGTGASETQYF. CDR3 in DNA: TGTGCCAGTAGTATAGGGACAGGGGCTTCGGAGACCCAGTACTTC.

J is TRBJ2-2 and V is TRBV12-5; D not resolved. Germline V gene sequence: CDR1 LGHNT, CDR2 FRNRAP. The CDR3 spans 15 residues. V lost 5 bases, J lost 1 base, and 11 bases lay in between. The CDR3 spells CASGNTDKNTGELFF. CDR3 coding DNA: TGTGCTAGTGGTAACACCGACAAGAACACCGGGGAGCTGTTTTTT.

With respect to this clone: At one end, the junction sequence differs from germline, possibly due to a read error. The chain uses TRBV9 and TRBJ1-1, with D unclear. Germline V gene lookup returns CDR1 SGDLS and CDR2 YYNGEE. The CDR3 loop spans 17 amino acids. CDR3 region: CASSVGEGAAPQREAFF. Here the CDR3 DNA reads TGTGCCAGCAGTGTAGGAGAAGGTGCGGCACCGCAGCGGGAAGCTTTCTTT.

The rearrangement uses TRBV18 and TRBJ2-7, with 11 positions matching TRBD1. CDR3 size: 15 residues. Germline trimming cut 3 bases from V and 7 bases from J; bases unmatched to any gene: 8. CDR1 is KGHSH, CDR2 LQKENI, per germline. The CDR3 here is CASSPIGQGAREQYF. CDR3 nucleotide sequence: TGTGCCAGCTCACCTATCGGACAGGGGGCTCGGGAGCAGTACTTC.

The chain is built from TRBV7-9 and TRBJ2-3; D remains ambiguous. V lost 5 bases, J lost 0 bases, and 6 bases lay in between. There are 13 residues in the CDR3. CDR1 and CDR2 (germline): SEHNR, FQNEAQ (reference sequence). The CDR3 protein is CASSPESTDTQYF. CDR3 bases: TGTGCCAGCAGCCCCGAGAGCACAGATACGCAGTATTTT.

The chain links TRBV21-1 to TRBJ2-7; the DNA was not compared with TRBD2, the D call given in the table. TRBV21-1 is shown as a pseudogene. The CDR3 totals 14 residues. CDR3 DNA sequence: TGTGCCAGCCACGGGGCTAGCGGGGCCTACGAGCAGTACTTC. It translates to CASHGASGAYEQYF.

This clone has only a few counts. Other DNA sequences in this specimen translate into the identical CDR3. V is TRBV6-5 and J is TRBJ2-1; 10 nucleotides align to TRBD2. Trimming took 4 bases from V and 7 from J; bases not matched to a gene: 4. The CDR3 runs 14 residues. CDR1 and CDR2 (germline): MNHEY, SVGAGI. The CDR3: CASSLRLAGNEQFF. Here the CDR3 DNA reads TGTGCCAGCAGTTTACGACTAGCGGGTAATGAGCAGTTCTTC.

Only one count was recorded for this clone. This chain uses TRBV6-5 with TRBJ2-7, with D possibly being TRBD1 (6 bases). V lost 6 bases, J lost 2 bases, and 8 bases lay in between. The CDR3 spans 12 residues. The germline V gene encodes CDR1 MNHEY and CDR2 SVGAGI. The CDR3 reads CASRQGAYEQYF. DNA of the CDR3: TGTGCCAGCAGACAGGGCGCCTACGAGCAGTACTTC.

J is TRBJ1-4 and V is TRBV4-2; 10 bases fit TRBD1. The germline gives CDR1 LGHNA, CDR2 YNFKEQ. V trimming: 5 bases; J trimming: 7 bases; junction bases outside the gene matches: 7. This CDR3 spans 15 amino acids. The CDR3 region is CASSAGQGGTEKLFF. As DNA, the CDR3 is TGTGCCAGCAGCGCAGGACAGGGGGGAACTGAAAAACTGTTTTTT.

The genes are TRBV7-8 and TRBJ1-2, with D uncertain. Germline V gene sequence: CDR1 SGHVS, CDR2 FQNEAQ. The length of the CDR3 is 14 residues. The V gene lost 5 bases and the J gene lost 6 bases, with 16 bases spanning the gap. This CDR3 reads CASSLMGEINGYTF. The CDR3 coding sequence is TGTGCCAGCAGCCTCATGGGAGAGATTAATGGCTACACCTTC.